These 2 T cell receptor beta chains originate from one sample sequenced in a study of shared clonotypes between healthy human individuals. CD8 cells classed as naive were CD45RO-negative and positively selected for CCR7, excluding terminally differentiated effector memory CD45RA+ cells. Clones were sequenced by immunoSEQ multiplex PCR, and TCRdb holds only the in-frame ones, with some missing. The profile covers roughly 2.1 million clones, with about 93% appearing a single time and about 1.5% taken by the ten largest. The specimen was naive CD8+ T cells from PBMCs. Receptors were obtained from a man aged 18 to 29 in good health. Some clones in this sample may be carry-over from other donors' samples.

This chain links TRBV7-6 with TRBJ2-5; 9 nucleotides line up with TRBD1. CDR1 is SGHVS, CDR2 FNYEAQ, per germline. After removal of 2 bases from V and 1 base from J, the junction contained 2 bases not matched to a gene. This CDR3 region has 15 residues. The CDR3 region is CASSLLDRGQETQYF. The CDR3 DNA is TGTGCCAGCAGCTTATTGGACAGGGGCCAAGAGACCCAGTACTTC.

The rearrangement links TRBV18 to TRBJ1-3; possibly TRBD1 for D (6 bases). Germline CDR1 reads KGHSH; CDR2 reads LQKENI. This CDR3 has 21 amino acids. V was cut by 2 bases and J by 0 bases, with 26 bases left in between. CDR3 residues: CASSPGPQLSGQTPSGNTIYF. The DNA for the CDR3 is TGTGCCAGCTCACCAGGACCCCAGCTGAGCGGACAGACTCCCTCTGGAAACACCATATATTTT. Drawing the rest from reference TRBV18 and TRBJ1-3, the complete variable domain is NAGVMQNPRHLVRRRGQEARLRCSPMKGHSHVYWYRQLPEEGLKFMVYLQKENIIDESGMPKERFSAEFPKEGPSILRIQQVVRGDSAAYFCASSPGPQLSGQTPSGNTIYFGEGSWLTVV.